The next 2 T cell receptor beta chains were all read from a single sample in a study of spatial heterogeneity in lung cancer. Study outcomes and limitations: Higher tumor mutation counts went along with higher counts of expanded intratumoral alpha and beta TCRs.

Indicated time point: sample taken at primary tumor resection. TCRdb reprocessed the 5' RACE reads with MiXCR, giving one entry per CDR3 protein. The repertoire holds about 3,700 distinct CDR3 sequences, with about a quarter as singletons. These TCRs' antigens remain unknown. Sequences were derived from lung tumor tissue, sampled at surgery. These receptors were obtained from a male donor with early-stage non-small cell lung cancer.

This clonotype has just a few counts. A library prepared for alpha chains yielded this beta chain as an off-target read; its size is of little meaning. The CDR3 sequence is CASGLGSTDTQYF. The CDR3 bases are TGTGCCTCGGGGCTCGGCAGCACAGATACGCAGTATTTT. The rearrangement uses TRBV6-5 and TRBJ2-3, with D perhaps matching TRBD1 or TRBD2 (5 bases each). The CDR3 is 13 residues long. Germline V gene data show CDR1 as MNHEY and CDR2 as SVGAGI. Trimming took off 11 bases at V and 0 bases at J, with 12 bases between the two ends.

This clonotype is labeled medium-sized. Being off target in a library aimed at alpha chains, this beta chain has a size of little meaning. V and J are TRBV28 and TRBJ2-3; 8 nucleotides agree with TRBD1. From germline, CDR1 is MDHEN and CDR2 SYDVKM. There are 16 residues in the CDR3. The ends lost 4 bases at V and 3 bases at J; junction bases unmatched: 9. CDR3 region: CASSSGQGRTTDTQYF. The CDR3 DNA reads as TGTGCCAGCAGTTCAGGACAGGGCAGGACTACAGATACGCAGTATTTT.